The 21 T cell receptor beta chains below come from one sample, sequenced in a study of cytotoxic CD8 clonotypes in ibrutinib-treated CLL. Profiled with immunoSEQ multiplex PCR; TCRdb holds only in-frame clones, not every one. This table holds some 290,000 clones, about 77% found once. The specimen comprised PBMCs, sampled before ibrutinib treatment. The receptors here all came from a human donor with chronic lymphocytic leukemia.

The rearrangement joins TRBV10-3 to TRBJ2-3, with TRBD2 identical over 8 bases. The V gene end was trimmed by 5 bases and the J gene end by 5 bases; junction bases not matched to a gene: 6. CDR1 and CDR2 from the germline V gene are ENHRY and SYGVKD. The CDR3 runs 14 residues. In DNA form, the CDR3 reads TGTGCCATCAGTTCACGGGGGACTAGAGATACGCAGTATTTT. This gives the protein CAISSRGTRDTQYF.

This chain joins TRBV10-3 and TRBJ2-1; D tentatively reads TRBD1 or TRBD2 (7 bases each). The CDR3 consists of 17 residues. In germline, CDR1 is ENHRY, CDR2 SYGVKD. V was trimmed by 0 bases and J by 10 bases, leaving 22 bases between them. CDR3 DNA: TGTGCCATCAGTGAGTCACCCGGGACAGCACCCGGGGGGGAGCAGTTCTTC. Translating gives CAISESPGTAPGGEQFF.

The chain couples TRBV29-1 to TRBJ1-5; 11 bases align to TRBD1. Germline CDR1 and CDR2: SQVTM and ANQGSEA. V gave up 4 bases and J gave up 3 bases; unmatched junction bases: 5. The CDR3 totals 15 residues. Here the CDR3 reads CSVAGTGGVNQPQHF. The CDR3 DNA follows: TGCAGCGTTGCCGGGACAGGGGGTGTCAATCAGCCCCAGCATTTT.

The chain links TRBV5-4 to TRBJ2-3; D not resolved. Germline-derived CDR1 and CDR2 are SGHNT and YYREEE (reference sequence). This CDR3 is 15 amino acids long. The V end was cut by 1 base, the J end by 5 bases, with 14 bases between. The chain's CDR3 is CASSLFVNPGDTQYF. As DNA, the CDR3 is TGTGCCAGCAGCTTGTTTGTTAATCCGGGAGATACGCAGTATTTT.

The chain recombines TRBV19 with TRBJ2-1; TRBD2 agrees at 10 bases. The length of the CDR3 is 16 residues. V dropped 1 base and J dropped 8; count of bases not matched to a gene: 8. Germline V gene lookup returns CDR1 LNHDA and CDR2 SQIVND (reference sequence). The CDR3 nucleotides read TGTGCCAGTAGTATAGTTTTGAGTAGCGGGAGGTATGAGCAGTTCTTC. Its translation: CASSIVLSSGRYEQFF.

This chain joins TRBV9 and TRBJ2-7; 13 nucleotides agree with TRBD2. The CDR3 is 14 amino acids. Germline loops: CDR1 SGDLS, CDR2 YYNGEE. The V and J ends lost 6 bases and 6 bases, in that order; junction bases with no gene match: 6. DNA of the CDR3: TGTGCCAGCACAAGGACTAGCGGGAGCACCGAGCAGTACTTC. This encodes CASTRTSGSTEQYF.

CDR3 region: CASSQTSGRDEQYF. CDR3 sequence (DNA): TGTGCCAGCAGTCAGACTAGCGGGAGGGACGAGCAGTACTTC. The chain joins TRBV7-2 to TRBJ2-7; 14 nucleotides agree with TRBD2. This CDR3 has 14 amino acids. Per germline, CDR1 SGHTA and CDR2 FQGNSA. The V segment lost 6 bases and the J segment 5 bases; nucleotides outside the gene matches: 3.

This clone has only a few counts. V is TRBV19 and J is TRBJ1-5; D unclear. CDR3 length: 15 residues. CDR1 and CDR2 from the germline V gene are LNHDA and SQIVND (reference sequence). V was shortened by 8 bases and J by 9 bases, with 23 bases between the two germline ends. CDR3 nucleotide sequence: TGTGCCAGTCACGGCCAGAGAGAGCGGCCATCGCCCCAGCATTTT. Its translation is CASHGQRERPSPQHF.

The chain links TRBV27 to TRBJ1-4; no reliable D call. Germline V lookup: CDR1 MNHEY, CDR2 SMNVEV (reference sequence). The germline V and J ends were trimmed by 1 base and 0 bases, with 6 bases remaining between them. The CDR3 sequence is 15 residues long. The CDR3 nucleotides read TGTGCCAGCAGTTTATTGGGGTCAACTAATGAAAAACTGTTTTTT. This sequence encodes CASSLLGSTNEKLFF. Together with reference TRBV27 and TRBJ1-4, the CDR3 gives the full variable domain: EAQVTQNPRYLITVTGKKLTVTCSQNMNHEYMSWYRQDPGLGLRQIYYSMNVEVTDKGDVPEGYKVSRKEKRNFPLILESPSPNQTSLYFCASSLLGSTNEKLFFGSGTQLSVL.

This chain links TRBV19 with TRBJ1-1, with D hard to call. The CDR3 is made up of 13 amino acids. CDR1 LNHDA and CDR2 SQIVND come from the germline V gene (reference sequence). Trimming stripped 3 bases from V and 4 bases from J, with 9 bases between. CDR3 sequence reads: CASSISVSTEAFF. The CDR3 DNA follows: TGTGCCAGTAGTATCTCCGTGAGCACTGAAGCTTTCTTT. Supplemented by reference TRBV19 and TRBJ1-1, the full variable domain reads DGGITQSPKYLFRKEGQNVTLSCEQNLNHDAMYWYRQDPGQGLRLIYYSQIVNDFQKGDIAEGYSVSREKKESFPLTVTSAQKNPTAFYLCASSISVSTEAFFGQGTRLTVV.

The rearrangement uses TRBV30 and TRBJ1-3, with D unresolved. The germline V and J ends were trimmed by 3 bases and 4 bases, with 16 bases remaining between them. Germline V gene sequence: CDR1 GTSNPN, CDR2 SVGIG (reference sequence). The CDR3 has 15 amino acids. The CDR3 nucleotides are TGTGCCTGGAGCGCCGGGATGAGAGAAGGAAACACCATATATTTT. Amino acids: CAWSAGMREGNTIYF.

This clone was counted a few times. The J gene is TRBJ2-1, the V gene TRBV9, with D maybe TRBD2 (6 bases). Germline V CDR1 and CDR2: SGDLS, YYNGEE. The CDR3 is 13 amino acids. Trimming removed 3 bases from V and 4 bases from J, with 8 bases in between. The CDR3 is CASSADYYNEQFF. The DNA of the CDR3 is TGTGCCAGCAGCGCGGACTATTACAATGAGCAGTTCTTC.

In its sample, this clone was seen a few times. V gene TRBV20-1 combines with J gene TRBJ1-5; unclear D gene. Germline V gives CDR1 DFQATT, CDR2 SNEGSKA (reference sequence). This CDR3 region has 11 residues. Trimming shortened V by 1 base and J by 11 bases, and 9 bases separated the two germline ends. CDR3 sequence: CSARGPWAQHF. CDR3 coding DNA: TGCAGTGCTAGAGGGCCATGGGCCCAGCATTTT.

The rearrangement joins TRBV6-1 to TRBJ1-2, with 11 positions matching TRBD1. With 4 bases clipped from V and 7 bases from J, the junction kept 8 bases outside the gene matches. This CDR3 is 15 amino acids long. Germline V lookup: CDR1 MNHNS, CDR2 SASEGT. Here the CDR3 DNA reads TGTGCCAGCAGTGTTTGGGACAGGGGGGGAGGTGGCTACACCTTC. The encoded protein is CASSVWDRGGGGYTF.

This sequence joins TRBV6-5 and TRBJ1-2, with D tentatively TRBD1 (6 bases). This CDR3 is 11 amino acids long. Trimming took 8 bases from V and 7 from J, leaving 11 bases between them. Germline CDR1 and CDR2: MNHEY and SVGAGI. The CDR3 reads CASAQGFGYTF. Written as DNA, the CDR3 is TGTGCCAGCGCACAGGGCTTTGGCTACACCTTC.

This clone is a singleton in its sample. The CDR3 here is CASSEGLAAGELFF. The DNA of the CDR3 is TGTGCCAGCAGTGAGGGACTAGCGGCTGGGGAGCTGTTTTTT. The genes are TRBV25-1 and TRBJ2-2, with 11 bases aligning to TRBD2. Germline-derived CDR1 and CDR2 are MGHDK and SYGVNS. The CDR3 totals 14 residues. The V segment lost 3 bases and the J segment 8 bases; nucleotides outside the gene matches: 2.

This clone was counted only a few times. This chain connects TRBV5-6 to TRBJ1-5; D gene ambiguous. Germline CDR1 and CDR2: SGHDT and YYEEEE. The CDR3 loop spans 15 amino acids. V lost 1 base and J lost 0, with 8 bases in between. CDR3 sequence: CASSLYEFSNQPQHF. For the CDR3, the DNA is TGTGCCAGCAGCTTGTATGAGTTTAGCAATCAGCCCCAGCATTTT.

The chain joins TRBV18 to TRBJ1-1, with 7 bases aligning to TRBD1. V trimming: 3 bases; J trimming: 4 bases; junction bases outside the gene matches: 11. The CDR3 covers 16 residues. Germline V gene sequence: CDR1 KGHSH, CDR2 LQKENI. The CDR3 sequence: CASSPGVAGGGTEAFF. In nucleotides, the CDR3 is TGTGCCAGCTCACCGGGGGTGGCAGGGGGTGGCACTGAAGCTTTCTTT.

J is TRBJ2-1 and V is TRBV4-3, with 8 bases fitting TRBD2. Trimming cost V 4 bases and J 12 bases; bases outside gene matches: 11. The CDR3 has 14 amino acids. CDR1 and CDR2 (germline): LGHNA, YSLEER. The CDR3 is CASSPPGLGSGQFF. The DNA of the CDR3 is TGCGCCAGCAGCCCCCCGGGACTAGGTTCTGGGCAGTTCTTC.

The V and J genes are TRBV7-3 and TRBJ1-2, with 7 nucleotides matching TRBD1. CDR3 length: 13 amino acids. V lost 4 bases and J lost 8; bases outside the gene matches: 7. Germline CDR1 and CDR2: SGHTA and FQGTGA. CDR3 amino acids: CASSYTGVVGYTF. Here the CDR3 DNA reads TGTGCCAGCAGCTACACAGGGGTTGTGGGCTACACCTTC.

The table lists this clone with a few counts. The rearrangement joins TRBV21-1 to TRBJ1-2. TRBV21-1 is assigned pseudogene status. The CDR3 consists of 15 residues. CDR3 DNA sequence: TGTGCCACCTTAATGACCCCGACGGACTTCTATGGCTACACCTTC. Translated, it gives CATLMTPTDFYGYTF.